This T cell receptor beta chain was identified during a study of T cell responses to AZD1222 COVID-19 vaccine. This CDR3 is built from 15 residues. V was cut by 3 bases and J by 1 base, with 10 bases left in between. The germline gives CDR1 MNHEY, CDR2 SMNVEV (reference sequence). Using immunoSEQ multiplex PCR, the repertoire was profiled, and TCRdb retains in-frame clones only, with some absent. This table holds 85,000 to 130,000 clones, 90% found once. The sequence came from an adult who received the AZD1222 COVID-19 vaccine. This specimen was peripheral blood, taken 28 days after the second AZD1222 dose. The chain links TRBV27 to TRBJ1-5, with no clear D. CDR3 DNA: TGTGCCAGCAGTTTTTCTGTTGCGAGCAATCAGCCCCAGCATTTT. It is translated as CASSFSVASNQPQHF.